This TCR beta chain was retrieved from a study of shared clonotypes between healthy human individuals (dated by TCRdb to the early 2020s). For the study in its entirety: The cohort comprised a couple of women and a few men aged 18 to 49 years. For each donor, CD4 naive and CD4 memory were each run on three plates, CD8 naive on two plates, and CD8 memory on one plate. The study deeply sequenced blood TCR repertoires of five healthy adults to estimate repertoire size and the extent of clonotype sharing between individuals. To increase sequencing depth and limit assay-specific biases, TCR repertoire library preparation and sequencing were carried out by different laboratories using diverse techniques. Per donor, leukapheresis produced somewhere between about 0.9 and 9 billion PBMCs. Study-wide findings and limitations: Clonotypes shared by all four sorted-subset donors showed higher generation probabilities than non-shared clonotypes. Sampling was restricted to blood, and TCR repertoires in tissue are likely to differ from TCR repertoires in blood. Incomplete sequencing was indicated by rarefaction of sorted-subset datasets, despite the large sequencing depth. Estimated clonotype richness was generally larger for naive than for memory subsets. Because the study included a small number of donors, the genetic and exposure-history diversity represented was limited. When a handful of donors were compared, the shared fraction of clonotypes was about 5.5% for naive CD4, approximately 3.3% for naive CD8, roughly 2.5% for memory CD4, and 0.35% to 0.4% for memory CD8. Pairwise subsampling indicated that sequencing depth was expected to affect the degree of clonotype sharing among donors.

The CDR3 holds 12 amino acids from the cysteine to the phenylalanine. Only the CDR3 DNA is retained, 36 bases long and in frame from the first base. Sequences KGHSH (CDR1) and LQKENI (CDR2) are obtained from the germline V gene. V is shortened by 4 bases, J by 7 bases, and the region joining them spans 5 bases. This clone was seen only a few times. The clone's antigen remains unknown. The input lacks base qualities; no much larger clone sits a single base away. The donors were healthy, HIV-negative adults with no recently reported acute infections or vaccinations. Every donor was a Caucasian adult residing in Nashville, Tennessee, USA. Magnetic negative selection was used to enrich CD4+ T cells, after which naive cells were positively selected on CD45RA and the negative fraction became the memory subset. Blood was obtained by leukapheresis, after which PBMCs were separated by Ficoll-Histopaque density gradient centrifugation and cryopreserved in liquid nitrogen vapor phase. Analytical flow cytometry was used to check the purity and quantity of each magnetically sorted T cell population. Genomic DNA was isolated from each sorted fraction and quantified by UV absorbance on a Nanodrop 2000c.

Using the deep immunoSEQ assay, TCR CDR3 regions were amplified from genomic DNA by multiplex PCR. For each cell subset, the extracted genomic DNA was distributed evenly across all wells of several immunoSEQ 96-well plates, and each plate served as one replicate. For sorted subsets, approximately 190 ng genomic DNA, equal to 30,000 or so T cell genomes, was loaded into each replicate PCR. Purified libraries were quantified with a Qubit 3.0 fluorometer, sized on a Bioanalyzer 2100, and re-quantified with the KAPA Library Quantification kit. Each immunoSEQ 96-well plate was sequenced on its own single-read 150-cycle Illumina NextSeq 550 flow cell. Per the source publication's procedure: Because the immunoSEQ output held only junctional sequences and lacked quality scores, the filtering could not match the filtering applied to full-length reads. Sequences were annotated with PyIR, a Python wrapper for IgBLAST v1.9, using IMGT germline references to assign V/J genes and CDR3. Any read was removed if the V/J assignment was weak (E-value above 1e-6), the CDR3 was missing, or the read contained stop codons, out-of-frame junctions, or ambiguous translated residues. V3J clonotypes were defined as sequences sharing the same inferred V gene, J gene, and CDR3 amino acid sequence. The percentage overlap between two repertoires was calculated by dividing the number of shared unique clonotypes by the size of the smaller repertoire. RTK rarefaction, the Chao1 estimator, and Recon v2.1 estimates of unobserved clonotypes were used to assess repertoire richness. OLGA was used to compute generation probabilities for all TCRbeta clonotypes that the gDNA method yielded from a handful of donors. The immuneACCESS repertoire file appears here via TCRdb, limited to in-frame rearrangements. These files lack a portion of the clones; in checked studies, under half of the deficit traces to unresolved V genes, and the cause of the others is not known. That table supplies the V and J calls and clone size; D and trimming were determined from the DNA. The sample table shows nearly 1,000,000 clones, and about three quarters are seen once. Around 1.4% of the sample is in the top ten clones.

This sequence was found in a man younger than 35 in good health. The chain is made from TRBV18 and TRBJ1-6, with no confidently assigned D gene. The material sequenced was memory CD4+ T cells sorted from blood. The meaning of the sample's cell subset or site label: CD45RA-negative fraction. The nucleotides read TGTGCCAGCTCACGTGGAAATTCACCCCTCCACTTT. Translated, it reads CASSRGNSPLHF.